The clone carrying this TCR beta chain came up once. This sample is drawn from a study of CD8 T cells in Susac syndrome. A quantity of about 0.45 to 1 ug RNA underwent reverse transcription using random hexamers. TCRdb redid the calling of the immunoSEQ multiplex PCR reads with MiXCR, one entry per CDR3 protein. The data hold hundreds of thousands of distinct CDR3 sequences, with 92% observed a single time. Germline V gene lookup returns CDR1 MNHEY and CDR2 SVGAGI. V lost 6 bases and J lost 11; bases outside the gene matches: 10. CDR3 size: 13 residues. The CD8+ and CD4+ T cells were isolated magnetically using a negative isolation approach, whereas the TEMRA cells were enriched by FACS.

This clonotype was sampled from a human donor with multiple sclerosis. Sequenced: CD8+ T cells from PBMCs. This sequence joins TRBV6-5 and TRBJ1-1; the match to TRBD1 covers 9 bases. CDR3 sequence reads: CASSPVQGAPAFF. Here the CDR3 DNA reads TGTGCCAGCAGCCCCGTACAGGGGGCGCCGGCTTTCTTT.